This is a list of T cell receptor beta chains from one sample in a study of blood T cell repertoires in COVID-19. TCRdb's table, derived via immunoSEQ multiplex PCR, lists solely in-frame clones and lacks some. The table shows roughly 88,000 clones, with over 75% occurring only once. Sequenced sample: peripheral blood. The receptors were sampled from an elderly woman with active or convalescent COVID-19. Both conserved end residues are part of each CDR3. Each record gives: D gene, V gene, J gene, clone size, CDR3 DNA, CDR3 protein. The D gene is left open where the match is weak. Only part of the rows carry a size: once, few, many, or a class if the clone is expanded.

D gene: TRBD1; V gene: TRBV6-2/TRBV6-3; J gene: TRBJ2-2; clone size: NA; CDR3 DNA: TGTGCCAGCAGTTCAGACAGGGGGCGTGCCGGGGAGCTGTTTTTT; CDR3 protein: CASSSDRGRAGELFF
D gene: TRBD1; V gene: TRBV19; J gene: TRBJ2-7; clone size: NA; CDR3 DNA: TGTGCCAGTAGTATGTTGAGGCAGGGGGATTCCGAGCAGTACTTC; CDR3 protein: CASSMLRQGDSEQYF
D gene: TRBD1; V gene: TRBV2; J gene: TRBJ2-5; clone size: NA; CDR3 DNA: TGTGCCAGCGACCAGGGGGCATGGGAGACCCAGTACTTC; CDR3 protein: CASDQGAWETQYF
D gene: NA; V gene: TRBV28; J gene: TRBJ1-3; clone size: few; CDR3 DNA: TGTGCCAGCAGCCCCCGAGGAATTGCGGGCGGAAACACCATATATTTT; CDR3 protein: CASSPRGIAGGNTIYF
D gene: NA; V gene: TRBV6-1; J gene: TRBJ2-7; clone size: NA; CDR3 DNA: TGTGCCAGCAGTGAATCTGGAGTCCGAGGCGAGCAGTACTTC; CDR3 protein: CASSESGVRGEQYF
D gene: TRBD1; V gene: TRBV5-3; J gene: TRBJ1-1; clone size: NA; CDR3 DNA: TGTGCCAGAAGCTTGGCCGAGACAGGGCATCCGCTGTACACTGAAGCTTTCTTT; CDR3 protein: CARSLAETGHPLYTEAFF
D gene: NA; V gene: TRBV14; J gene: TRBJ2-1; clone size: once; CDR3 DNA: TGTGCCAGCAGCCAACTACTAGCCTTAAAGGACAATGAGCAGTTCTTC; CDR3 protein: CASSQLLALKDNEQFF
D gene: NA; V gene: TRBV6-6; J gene: TRBJ1-2; clone size: NA; CDR3 DNA: TGTGCCAGCAGTTACCAGGATAACTATGGCTACACCTTC; CDR3 protein: CASSYQDNYGYTF
D gene: NA; V gene: TRBV30; J gene: TRBJ1-1; clone size: NA; CDR3 DNA: TGTGCCTGGGGTACAGGGTCCGAAGCTTTCTTT; CDR3 protein: CAWGTGSEAFF
D gene: TRBD1; V gene: TRBV19; J gene: TRBJ2-1; clone size: NA; CDR3 DNA: TGTGCCAGTATTCCCCCACAGGGGGGCTCCTACAATGAGCAGTTCTTC; CDR3 protein: CASIPPQGGSYNEQFF
D gene: TRBD1; V gene: TRBV19; J gene: TRBJ1-1; clone size: NA; CDR3 DNA: TGTGCCAGTAGTCAGGGACAGGACCTGAACACTGAAGCTTTCTTT; CDR3 protein: CASSQGQDLNTEAFF
D gene: NA; V gene: TRBV5-1; J gene: TRBJ2-1; clone size: NA; CDR3 DNA: TGCGCCAGCAGCGTATCTAGCCGCGAGCAGTTCTTC; CDR3 protein: CASSVSSREQFF
D gene: TRBD2; V gene: TRBV7-2; J gene: TRBJ2-5; clone size: NA; CDR3 DNA: TGTGCCAGCAGCATTAGCGGGGGTTACAGTGAGACCCAGTACTTC; CDR3 protein: CASSISGGYSETQYF
D gene: NA; V gene: TRBV29-1; J gene: TRBJ1-2; clone size: once; CDR3 DNA: TGCAGCGTTGTCTATGCGGGAGGCTACACCTTC; CDR3 protein: CSVVYAGGYTF
D gene: TRBD1; V gene: TRBV16; J gene: TRBJ1-5; clone size: NA; CDR3 DNA: TGTGCCAGCAGCACTCGACAGGGGGTTCAGCCCCAGCATTTT; CDR3 protein: CASSTRQGVQPQHF
D gene: TRBD2; V gene: TRBV10-3; J gene: TRBJ2-2; clone size: NA; CDR3 DNA: TGTGCCATCAGCAAACCTTCCGGGGGGGGAACGAACACCGGGGAGCTGTTTTTT; CDR3 protein: CAISKPSGGGTNTGELFF
D gene: NA; V gene: TRBV4-2; J gene: TRBJ2-7; clone size: NA; CDR3 DNA: TGTGCCAGCAGCCAGGGGCTGACCTTCTACGAGCAGTACTTC; CDR3 protein: CASSQGLTFYEQYF
D gene: TRBD2; V gene: TRBV7-8; J gene: TRBJ2-6; clone size: NA; CDR3 DNA: TGTGCCAGCCGGGGGGAGGGGAGGTCCCCGGTCTCTGGGGCCAACGTCCTGACTTTC; CDR3 protein: CASRGEGRSPVSGANVLTF
D gene: TRBD2; V gene: TRBV7-9; J gene: TRBJ2-5; clone size: NA; CDR3 DNA: TGTGCCAGCAGCTTAGGGACTAGAGTAGAGACCCAGTACTTC; CDR3 protein: CASSLGTRVETQYF
D gene: TRBD1; V gene: TRBV9; J gene: TRBJ2-2; clone size: NA; CDR3 DNA: TGTGCCAGCAGCGACGTTCCGGGACAGTCGAACACCGGGGAGCTGTTTTTT; CDR3 protein: CASSDVPGQSNTGELFF
D gene: TRBD1; V gene: TRBV5-6; J gene: TRBJ1-1; clone size: NA; CDR3 DNA: TGTGCCAGCAGCTTGGGACAGGGGGCAGGTTCGGAGACTGAAGCTTTCTTT; CDR3 protein: CASSLGQGAGSETEAFF
D gene: NA; V gene: TRBV3-1/TRBV3-2; J gene: TRBJ1-5; clone size: NA; CDR3 DNA: TGTGCCAGCAGCCAAAGTCGGAATCAGCCCCAGCATTTT; CDR3 protein: CASSQSRNQPQHF
D gene: NA; V gene: TRBV5-1; J gene: TRBJ2-5; clone size: NA; CDR3 DNA: TGCGCCAGCACTAGCGCCTGGGGGGAGACCCAGTACTTC; CDR3 protein: CASTSAWGETQYF
D gene: TRBD2; V gene: TRBV6-5; J gene: TRBJ2-3; clone size: NA; CDR3 DNA: TGTGCCAGCAGCGCTAGCGGGGCTAGCACAGATACGCAGTATTTT; CDR3 protein: CASSASGASTDTQYF
D gene: TRBD1; V gene: TRBV28; J gene: TRBJ2-7; clone size: NA; CDR3 DNA: TGTGCCAGCAGCGCGAACCGGACAGGGCGAACCTACGAGCAGTACTTC; CDR3 protein: CASSANRTGRTYEQYF
D gene: NA; V gene: TRBV7-2; J gene: TRBJ2-6; clone size: once; CDR3 DNA: TGTGCCAGCAGCCCCCTTCGGGGGAGAGCCAACGTCCTGACTTTC; CDR3 protein: CASSPLRGRANVLTF
D gene: TRBD2; V gene: TRBV9; J gene: TRBJ2-5; clone size: NA; CDR3 DNA: TGTGCCAGCAGCGTAGGAGGCGGGGGGACAAAAGAGACCCAGTACTTC; CDR3 protein: CASSVGGGGTKETQYF
D gene: TRBD1; V gene: TRBV7-2; J gene: TRBJ1-5; clone size: few; CDR3 DNA: TGTGCCAGCAGCCAGGGGGCGTGGGGTAATCAGCCCCAGCATTTT; CDR3 protein: CASSQGAWGNQPQHF
D gene: NA; V gene: TRBV30; J gene: TRBJ1-5; clone size: once; CDR3 DNA: TGTGCCTGGAGTGTAATAGGAGATAGCAATCAGCCCCAGCATTTT; CDR3 protein: CAWSVIGDSNQPQHF
D gene: TRBD1; V gene: TRBV9; J gene: TRBJ2-3; clone size: NA; CDR3 DNA: TGTGCCAGCAGCGTCTCCGGGACAGGGGTGTCAGATACGCAGTATTTT; CDR3 protein: CASSVSGTGVSDTQYF
D gene: TRBD1; V gene: TRBV30; J gene: TRBJ1-2; clone size: NA; CDR3 DNA: TGTGCCTGGAACCCTCCTGAGGGACAGGGACGAAACTATGGCTACACCTTC; CDR3 protein: CAWNPPEGQGRNYGYTF
D gene: TRBD2; V gene: TRBV19; J gene: TRBJ2-1; clone size: NA; CDR3 DNA: TGTGCCAGTAGTATGTTTAGCGGGGGGTACAATGAGCAGTTCTTC; CDR3 protein: CASSMFSGGYNEQFF
D gene: NA; V gene: TRBV6-2/TRBV6-3; J gene: TRBJ1-1; clone size: many; CDR3 DNA: TGTGCCAGCAGTTACTCTAGGAACACTGAAGCTTTCTTT; CDR3 protein: CASSYSRNTEAFF
D gene: NA; V gene: TRBV5-1; J gene: TRBJ2-1; clone size: NA; CDR3 DNA: TGCGCCAGCAGCATACAGGGAGATGAGCAGTTCTTC; CDR3 protein: CASSIQGDEQFF
D gene: NA; V gene: TRBV20-1; J gene: TRBJ1-1; clone size: NA; CDR3 DNA: TGCAGTGCTAGTTATGGCCAGATGAACACTGAAGCTTTCTTT; CDR3 protein: CSASYGQMNTEAFF
D gene: NA; V gene: TRBV28; J gene: TRBJ1-1; clone size: NA; CDR3 DNA: TGTGCCAGCAGTTCTTACAGAACTGAAGCTTTCTTT; CDR3 protein: CASSSYRTEAFF
D gene: TRBD1; V gene: TRBV2; J gene: TRBJ1-5; clone size: few; CDR3 DNA: TGTGCCAGCAGCGATGGGACAGGGGGCCAGCCCCAGCATTTT; CDR3 protein: CASSDGTGGQPQHF
D gene: NA; V gene: TRBV6-1; J gene: TRBJ2-7; clone size: NA; CDR3 DNA: TGTGCCAGCAGTGAGGCCGCAGAGCAGTACTTC; CDR3 protein: CASSEAAEQYF
D gene: NA; V gene: TRBV7-2; J gene: TRBJ2-7; clone size: NA; CDR3 DNA: TGTGCCAGCAGCTTAGATCAGAACTCCTACGAGCAGTACTTC; CDR3 protein: CASSLDQNSYEQYF
D gene: TRBD2; V gene: TRBV6-1; J gene: TRBJ2-1; clone size: NA; CDR3 DNA: TGTGCCAGCAGAATGAGCGGGAGTTACAATGAGCAGTTCTTC; CDR3 protein: CASRMSGSYNEQFF
D gene: NA; V gene: TRBV30; J gene: TRBJ1-1; clone size: once; CDR3 DNA: TGTGCCTGGAGTGTCAGCGGGGGCACTGAAGCTTTCTTT; CDR3 protein: CAWSVSGGTEAFF
D gene: NA; V gene: TRBV28; J gene: TRBJ1-6; clone size: NA; CDR3 DNA: TGTGCCAGCAGAACCACGAGCTCCTATAATTCACCCCTCCACTTT; CDR3 protein: CASRTTSSYNSPLHF
D gene: TRBD2; V gene: TRBV4-3; J gene: TRBJ2-7; clone size: NA; CDR3 DNA: TGCGCCAGCAGCCAAGGACTAGCGGGGGGGCCGTACGAGCAGTACTTC; CDR3 protein: CASSQGLAGGPYEQYF